This TCR beta chain came from a study of T cells after yellow fever vaccination. TCRdb re-analysed the 5' RACE reads in MiXCR, keeping a single row per CDR3 protein. Altogether roughly 340,000 distinct CDR3 sequences are present, 7.5% to 9% being singletons, with the ten largest covering roughly 18%. The sequences come from PBMCs, collected on the day of the first yellow fever vaccination. The TCR was taken from a man younger than 30 who received the YFV17D yellow fever vaccine.

Written as DNA, the CDR3 is TGTGCCTGGAGTGTAGGGTCCGGGGAGCTGTTTTTT. Encoded protein: CAWSVGSGELFF. This chain links TRBV30 with TRBJ2-2; D gene unclear. Germline assignment: CDR1 GTSNPN and CDR2 SVGIG (reference sequence). Trimming shortened V by 0 bases and J by 6 bases, and 5 bases separated the two germline ends. This CDR3 contains 12 residues.